This is a list of T cell receptor beta chains from one sample in a study of blood T cell repertoires in COVID-19. TCRdb keeps only in-frame clones here, not all; method: immunoSEQ multiplex PCR. This sample has approximately 250,000 clones; about 87% occur once, and the top ten carry approximately 2.3%. Sequences were obtained from PBMCs or T cells enriched from blood (not recorded which). The receptor source for this set is a woman in her thirties or forties with acute COVID-19. Each CDR3 is given with its conserved first and last residue. D genes are given only for firm matches. A clone size is listed for some rows: how often the clone was seen (once, few, many), or a class if it is expanded.

CDR3	DNA	size	D	V	J
CASSAAWGGDAYGYTF	TGTGCCAGCAGTGCGGCATGGGGAGGGGACGCCTATGGCTACACCTTC	NA	NA	TRBV27	TRBJ1-2
CASLGANSRYNEQFF	TGTGCCAGCTTGGGGGCGAACTCGCGCTACAATGAGCAGTTCTTC	NA	NA	TRBV27	TRBJ2-1
CASSIDGGGTDTQYF	TGTGCCAGTAGTATTGATGGCGGGGGGACAGATACGCAGTATTTT	NA	TRBD2	TRBV19	TRBJ2-3
CASGLKGVVNQPQHF	TGTGCTAGTGGTTTGAAGGGGGTAGTAAATCAGCCCCAGCATTTT	NA	NA	TRBV12-5	TRBJ1-5
CASSLVLGTNTEAFF	TGTGCCAGCAGCTTAGTACTGGGCACGAACACTGAAGCTTTCTTT	NA	NA	TRBV7-6	TRBJ1-1
CASSQEPTSGAGGELFF	TGTGCCAGCAGCCAAGAACCTACTAGCGGGGCGGGCGGGGAGCTGTTTTTT	NA	TRBD2	TRBV4-2	TRBJ2-2
CASSDNRVAFF	TGTGCCAGCAGTGATAACAGGGTAGCTTTCTTT	NA	NA	TRBV2	TRBJ1-1
CASSENHGGGNQPQHF	TGTGCCAGCAGTGAAAATCATGGCGGTGGCAATCAGCCCCAGCATTTT	NA	NA	TRBV2	TRBJ1-5
CASSDSTGVGNTIYF	TGTGCCAGCAGTGACTCCACAGGGGTCGGAAACACCATATATTTT	NA	TRBD1	TRBV25-1	TRBJ1-3
CASSEVVSSTDTQYF	TGCGCCAGCAGCGAAGTTGTGTCTAGCACAGATACGCAGTATTTT	NA	NA	TRBV4-3	TRBJ2-3
CASSPRDSDMRDYGYTF	TGTGCCAGCAGCCCCCGGGACAGCGACATGAGGGACTATGGCTACACCTTC	NA	TRBD1	TRBV9	TRBJ1-2
CASSQDQGGYTF	TGTGCCAGCAGCCAAGATCAGGGGGGCTACACCTTC	NA	NA	TRBV3-1/TRBV3-2	TRBJ1-2
CASSWGQAMNTEAFF	TGTGCCAGCAGCTGGGGACAGGCAATGAACACTGAAGCTTTCTTT	NA	TRBD1	TRBV11-3	TRBJ1-1
CASSLGLADLSYNEQFF	TGCGCCAGCAGCTTGGGACTAGCGGACCTCTCCTACAATGAGCAGTTCTTC	NA	TRBD2	TRBV5-1	TRBJ2-1
CAWSGDRGAYNEQFF	TGTGCCTGGAGTGGCGACAGGGGGGCCTACAATGAGCAGTTCTTC	NA	TRBD1	TRBV30	TRBJ2-1
CASSFCPGGCEQYF	TGTGCCAGCAGTTTTTGTCCAGGGGGCTGCGAGCAGTACTTC	few	TRBD1	TRBV28	TRBJ2-7
CASSPSPGFVAGGKNTQYF	TGTGCCAGCAGCCCATCCCCTGGTTTTGTAGCGGGAGGAAAAAATACGCAGTATTTT	NA	TRBD2	TRBV27	TRBJ2-3
CASSKSRDSAYEQYF	TGTGCCAGCAGCAAATCACGGGACAGTGCCTACGAGCAGTACTTC	NA	NA	TRBV21-1	TRBJ2-7
CASSPAGNQPQHF	TGTGCCAGCAGCCCAGCGGGCAATCAGCCCCAGCATTTT	NA	NA	TRBV3-1/TRBV3-2	TRBJ1-5
CASSLTEGTEAFF	TGTGCCAGCAGCTTAACAGAAGGCACTGAAGCTTTCTTT	few	NA	TRBV7-9	TRBJ1-1
CASSYPRSLAGPRDNNEQFF	TGTGCCAGCAGCTATCCCCGCTCCCTAGCGGGCCCTCGGGATAACAATGAGCAGTTCTTC	NA	TRBD2	TRBV5-8	TRBJ2-1
CASSEGLAGGEQFF	TGTGCCAGCAGCGAAGGACTAGCAGGTGGCGAGCAGTTCTTC	few	TRBD2	TRBV11-3	TRBJ2-1
CALGREPTYNEQFF	TGTGCCTTGGGGCGGGAGCCAACCTACAATGAGCAGTTCTTC	NA	TRBD2	TRBV30	TRBJ2-1
CASRPGLFTTDTQYF	TGTGCCAGCAGGCCTGGGCTTTTCACCACAGATACGCAGTATTTT	NA	NA	TRBV25-1	TRBJ2-3
CASSPLEAVMNTEAFF	TGTGCCAGCTCACCACTGGAGGCCGTTATGAACACTGAAGCTTTCTTT	NA	NA	TRBV18	TRBJ1-1
CASSLPAGEGTQYF	TGCGCCAGCAGCTTGCCGGCGGGAGAGGGGACCCAGTACTTC	NA	TRBD2	TRBV5-1	TRBJ2-5
CASSTQGLNTEAFF	TGTGCCAGCAGTACCCAGGGGCTGAACACTGAAGCTTTCTTT	NA	NA	TRBV2	TRBJ1-1
CASSERGIDTQYF	TGTGCCAGCAGTGAGCGGGGAATAGATACGCAGTATTTT	once	NA	TRBV2	TRBJ2-3
CASSRGQGAPYEQYF	TGTGCCAGCAGCCGAGGACAGGGGGCCCCCTACGAGCAGTACTTC	NA	TRBD1	TRBV5-5	TRBJ2-7
CASSDPNGDEQFF	TGTGCCAGCAGTGACCCGAACGGGGATGAGCAGTTCTTC	NA	NA	TRBV6-4	TRBJ2-1
CATCVQGYEQYF	TGTGCCACCTGCGTTCAGGGATACGAGCAGTACTTC	NA	NA	TRBV6-5	TRBJ2-7
CAIRTGGQETQYF	TGTGCCATCAGGACAGGGGGGCAGGAGACCCAGTACTTC	NA	TRBD1	TRBV10-3	TRBJ2-5
CASSEQGAGQPQHF	TGTGCCAGCAGTGAACAGGGGGCGGGCCAGCCCCAGCATTTT	few	TRBD1	TRBV2	TRBJ1-5
CASSLRDTGELFF	TGTGCCAGCAGCTTAAGAGACACCGGGGAGCTGTTTTTT	NA	NA	TRBV11-3	TRBJ2-2
CASSLERGRGSYNSPLHF	TGCGCCAGCAGCTTGGAGCGCGGGCGGGGCTCCTATAATTCACCCCTCCACTTT	NA	NA	TRBV5-1	TRBJ1-6
CASSLGQGGEQFF	TGTGCCAGCAGCTTAGGGCAGGGCGGTGAGCAGTTCTTC	NA	NA	TRBV7-8	TRBJ2-1
CASSLAGGLTDTQYF	TGTGCCAGCAGCTTGGCGGGGGGGCTAACAGATACGCAGTATTTT	NA	TRBD2	TRBV5-4	TRBJ2-3
CASSQEDRTLNTEAFF	TGTGCCAGCAGCCAAGAGGACAGGACTCTGAACACTGAAGCTTTCTTT	NA	TRBD1	TRBV3-1/TRBV3-2	TRBJ1-1
CASSQESDSLRSGANVLTF	TGCGCCAGCAGCCAAGAGAGTGACAGCTTACGCTCTGGGGCCAACGTCCTGACTTTC	NA	NA	TRBV4-1	TRBJ2-6
CASSSGTVSTGELFF	TGTGCCAGCAGTTCCGGGACAGTGAGCACCGGGGAGCTGTTTTTT	NA	TRBD1	TRBV27	TRBJ2-2
CATTDKANQPQHF	TGTGCCACTACGGACAAGGCCAATCAGCCCCAGCATTTT	NA	NA	TRBV10-3	TRBJ1-5
CASSLQGYEQYF	TGCGCCAGCAGTCTACAGGGTTACGAGCAGTACTTC	NA	NA	TRBV10-2	TRBJ2-7
CASSLTGSLDLAGARGANVLTF	TGCGCCAGCAGCCTGACAGGGTCCTTAGATCTAGCGGGAGCCAGGGGGGCCAACGTCCTGACTTTC	NA	TRBD2	TRBV10-2	TRBJ2-6
CASALWEGTDTQYF	TGTGCTAGTGCCTTGTGGGAGGGGACAGATACGCAGTATTTT	NA	TRBD2	TRBV12-5	TRBJ2-3
CASSPGWNTGELFF	TGTGCCAGCTCGCCCGGGTGGAACACCGGGGAGCTGTTTTTT	NA	NA	TRBV18	TRBJ2-2
CATSRARETQYF	TGTGCCACCAGCAGGGCTCGAGAGACCCAGTACTTC	NA	NA	TRBV15	TRBJ2-5